This is a list of T cell receptor beta chains from one sample in a study of graft-versus-host responses after intestinal transplantation. For these TCRs, the target antigens are not known. The protocol was immunoSEQ multiplex PCR, while the TCRdb copy is restricted to in-frame clones and leaves out a portion. The sample holds about 90,000 clones, roughly 93% seen once. Sequences were derived from unstimulated CD8+ T cells sorted from spleen or lymph node cells, sampled before transplant. Source of these receptors: a human donor who was the organ donor for an intestinal transplant. The CDR3 runs from the conserved cysteine through the conserved F or W. A D gene is named only where the DNA matches it firmly. Not all rows give a size; the values are once, few, many and, for expanded clones, a class.

D gene,V gene,J gene,clone size,CDR3 DNA,CDR3 protein
TRBD1,TRBV9,TRBJ2-3,NA,TGTGCCAGCAGCGCCACAGGGGGCCTGAGCACAGATACGCAGTATTTT,CASSATGGLSTDTQYF
NA,TRBV7-9,TRBJ2-3,NA,TGTGCCAGCAGCTTAGTATCTGTGGGCCTTAAAGCGGGCACGCAGTATTTT,CASSLVSVGLKAGTQYF
NA,TRBV4-1,TRBJ2-2,NA,TGCGCCAGCAGCCAATTTCAGACGAACACCGGGGAGCTGTTTTTT,CASSQFQTNTGELFF
TRBD1,TRBV18,TRBJ1-2,NA,TGTGCCAGCTCACCCATTACAGGGGCCTATGGCTACACCTTC,CASSPITGAYGYTF
NA,TRBV5-4,TRBJ1-4,NA,TGTGCCAGCAGCGACTTACAGGGCTCGGGCTCGGTGTTTTTT,CASSDLQGSGSVFF
TRBD2,TRBV29-1,TRBJ2-2,NA,TGCAGCGTTGCCAGCGGGAACGGGGAGCTGTTTTTT,CSVASGNGELFF
NA,TRBV27,TRBJ2-7,NA,TGTGCCAGCAGTTTTTTTCAGGGTCGGGAGCAGTACTTC,CASSFFQGREQYF
TRBD1,TRBV9,TRBJ2-7,once,TGTGCCAGCAGCCCCCGGCCGGGACAGGGCCCCTACGAGCAGTACTTC,CASSPRPGQGPYEQYF
TRBD1,TRBV28,TRBJ2-3,NA,TGTGCCAGCAGTGCCCGACAGGGAGAGGGGACAGATACGCAGTATTTT,CASSARQGEGTDTQYF
NA,TRBV6-6,TRBJ2-7,NA,TGTGCCAGCAGTTGGGGGGTTATCGAGCAGTACTTC,CASSWGVIEQYF
NA,TRBV30,TRBJ1-2,NA,TGTGCCTGGAGTTCGGCGGTGATTTACACCTTC,CAWSSAVIYTF
TRBD2,TRBV7-6,TRBJ2-2,once,TGTGCCAGCAGTCCGGGACTAGGTTACACCGGGGAGCTGTTTTTT,CASSPGLGYTGELFF
TRBD1,TRBV7-9,TRBJ2-5,NA,TGTGCCAGCAGCCAATTCCGGGACAGGTACTATCAAGAGACCCAGTACTTC,CASSQFRDRYYQETQYF
TRBD1,TRBV7-9,TRBJ1-1,NA,TGTGCCAGCAGCTTAGGTCGGACAGGGAAAGCTTTCTTT,CASSLGRTGKAFF
TRBD1,TRBV4-1,TRBJ2-5,once,TGCGCCAGCAGCCCGACAGGGGGCCAAGAGACCCAGTACTTC,CASSPTGGQETQYF
NA,TRBV10-3,TRBJ2-1,NA,TGTGCCTCCAAGGAGGGAAGCTCCTACAATGAGCAGTTCTTC,CASKEGSSYNEQFF
NA,TRBV27,TRBJ1-5,NA,TGTGCCAGCAGTTTATCGGGGAGAGGGGAGGACAATCAGCCCCAGCATTTT,CASSLSGRGEDNQPQHF
NA,TRBV19,TRBJ1-1,NA,TGTGCCAGTAGTATCGGAGGGATCACTGAAGCTTTCTTT,CASSIGGITEAFF
NA,TRBV4-1,TRBJ1-4,NA,TGCGCCAGCAGCCATCATACAGGGCGCTCGACTAATGAAAAACTGTTTTTT,CASSHHTGRSTNEKLFF
NA,TRBV19,TRBJ2-1,NA,TGTGCCAGTAGCCTCTACAATGAGCAGTTCTTC,CASSLYNEQFF
TRBD2,TRBV4-3,TRBJ2-7,few,TGCGCCAGCGGGGGGGACGTGGCGGGGGAGCAGTACTTC,CASGGDVAGEQYF
NA,TRBV27,TRBJ2-3,NA,TGTGCCAGCAGTCCCTGGACACTAACAGATACGCAGTATTTT,CASSPWTLTDTQYF
NA,TRBV10-2,TRBJ1-5,NA,TGCGCCAGCAGACCCGGGGGGGGCCCAAATCAGCCCCAGCATTTT,CASRPGGGPNQPQHF
NA,TRBV4-2,TRBJ2-7,NA,TGTGCCAGCAGCCAAGAGTGGTGGGAGTCCTCCTACGAGCAGTACTTC,CASSQEWWESSYEQYF
NA,TRBV11-2,TRBJ1-1,NA,TGTGCCAGCAGCTTAGGTAGATACGCTGAAGCTTTCTTT,CASSLGRYAEAFF
TRBD2,TRBV7-2,TRBJ2-3,NA,TGTGCCAGCAGCTTAGTTGGCCTAGCGGGAGATACGCAGTATTTT,CASSLVGLAGDTQYF
TRBD1,TRBV7-9,TRBJ2-5,NA,TGTGCCAGCAGACCAGACAGGGGGTGGGAGACCCAGTACTTC,CASRPDRGWETQYF
TRBD2,TRBV19,TRBJ2-1,NA,TGTGCCAGTAGCCCTCCTAGCGGGAGCAATGAGCAGTTCTTC,CASSPPSGSNEQFF
TRBD1,TRBV7-9,TRBJ1-4,NA,TGTGCCAGCAGCTTATTTGGGACAGGGATGGAAGGTGAAAAACTGTTTTTT,CASSLFGTGMEGEKLFF
NA,TRBV5-6,TRBJ1-5,few,TGTGCCAGCAGCTTGGGAGCAGGGAATCAGCCCCAGCATTTT,CASSLGAGNQPQHF
NA,TRBV7-3,TRBJ1-2,NA,TGTGCCAGCAGCCTCACTCAGGGCAATGGCTACACCTTC,CASSLTQGNGYTF
NA,TRBV7-7,TRBJ1-4,once,TGTGCTAGCAGCTTAGCGCGGGGGCTTGGTGAAAAACTGTTTTTT,CASSLARGLGEKLFF
TRBD2,TRBV30,TRBJ2-7,NA,TGTGCCACCCAGACTAGCGGGGGAGTCTACGAGCAGTACTTC,CATQTSGGVYEQYF
NA,TRBV2,TRBJ2-1,NA,TGTGCCAGCAGTGAGATGGAGGGGGCTCGGAATGAGCAGTTCTTC,CASSEMEGARNEQFF
TRBD2,TRBV9,TRBJ2-7,NA,TGTGCCAGCAGCGTAGGAGGCGGGGGGTCCTACGAGCAGTACTTC,CASSVGGGGSYEQYF
NA,TRBV5-1,TRBJ1-4,NA,TGCGCCAGCAGCTCCGCGGGTAGCACTAATGAAAAACTGTTTTTT,CASSSAGSTNEKLFF
NA,TRBV5-1,TRBJ2-1,NA,TGCGCCAGCAGCTCCCTCTCGGGTGAGCAGTTCTTC,CASSSLSGEQFF
TRBD2,TRBV14,TRBJ2-1,NA,TGTGCCAGCAGCCAGGGACTAGCGGTCGACAATGAGCAGTTCTTC,CASSQGLAVDNEQFF
NA,TRBV11-1,TRBJ1-1,NA,TGTGCCAGCAGCTCTGAGCGCCACTTTGAACCTGAAGCTTTCTTT,CASSSERHFEPEAFF
NA,TRBV20-1,TRBJ2-1,NA,TGCAGTGCTCCCTACGGGAATGAGCAGTTCTTC,CSAPYGNEQFF
TRBD1,TRBV9,TRBJ2-3,NA,TGTGCCAGCAGCCCGACAGGGTTGAGGACAGATACGCAGTATTTT,CASSPTGLRTDTQYF
NA,TRBV23-1,TRBJ1-5,once,TGCGCCAGCAGTGGAGGGTGGGGCCGAGGCAATCAGCCCCAGCATTTT,CASSGGWGRGNQPQHF
TRBD2,TRBV7-3,TRBJ2-1,NA,TGTGCCAGCAGCTTCCTGACTAGCGGGAGACCTCCATCCTACAATGAGCAGTTCTTC,CASSFLTSGRPPSYNEQFF
NA,TRBV6-5,TRBJ1-1,once,TGTGCCAGCAGTTACACGTTACAGAACACTGAAGCTTTCTTT,CASSYTLQNTEAFF
NA,TRBV19,TRBJ1-2,NA,TGTGCCAGTAGTATAGATCGGGGAGATGGCTACACCTTC,CASSIDRGDGYTF
NA,TRBV5-6,TRBJ1-1,NA,TGTGCCAGCAGCCAAGAAGCGGTCTGGGCTGAAGCTTTCTTT,CASSQEAVWAEAFF
NA,TRBV9,TRBJ2-7,once,TGTGCCAGCAGCGTAAAAGCACCGGGCTCCTACGAGCAGTACTTC,CASSVKAPGSYEQYF
NA,TRBV19,TRBJ1-4,NA,TGTGCCAGTAGTATAAGCGCAGCAGTAAATGAAAAACTGTTTTTT,CASSISAAVNEKLFF
NA,TRBV10-3,TRBJ2-2,NA,TGTGCCATCAGTGAGTCGTTCGAGTTCTCGGTGAACACCGGGGAGCTGTTTTTT,CAISESFEFSVNTGELFF
NA,TRBV9,TRBJ2-2,NA,TGTGCCAGCAGTCCTGACACCGGGGAGCTGTTTTTT,CASSPDTGELFF
TRBD1,TRBV28,TRBJ2-7,NA,TGTGCCAGCACTCCATTTGGGACAGGGGTTTACGAGCAGTACTTC,CASTPFGTGVYEQYF
TRBD2,TRBV28,TRBJ2-3,once,TGTGCCAGCGGCGCCGGGACTAGTCCCACAGATACGCAGTATTTT,CASGAGTSPTDTQYF
NA,TRBV27,TRBJ2-7,NA,TGTGCCAGCAGTTTCTTAGGGGATTCCTACGAGCAGTACTTC,CASSFLGDSYEQYF
TRBD1,TRBV23-1,TRBJ2-4,NA,TGCGCCAGCAGTCACCCGGCGGGACAGGGTACCAAAAACATTCAGTACTTC,CASSHPAGQGTKNIQYF